These T cell receptor beta chains were read from a single sample in a study of T cell responses to AZD1222 COVID-19 vaccine. Data came from immunoSEQ multiplex PCR; TCRdb stores just in-frame clones and leaves some out. The sample has about 100,000 clones, around nine tenths seen once. The source material was peripheral blood, sampled 28 days after the second AZD1222 dose. The receptors stem from an adult who received the AZD1222 COVID-19 vaccine. Each CDR3 is given with its conserved first and last residue. The order of the fields is V gene, D gene, clone size, J gene, CDR3 protein, CDR3 DNA. A D gene is named only where the DNA matches it firmly. Clone size, where shown, is once, few, many, or a class for clones that have expanded.

>TRBV5-4|TRBD1|.|TRBJ1-2
CASSRTGIYGYTF
TGTGCCAGCAGCCGGACAGGGATCTATGGCTACACCTTC
>TRBV3-1/TRBV3-2|.|.|TRBJ2-3
CASSQRRRDTQYF
TGTGCCAGCAGCCAAAGGCGGAGAGATACGCAGTATTTT
>TRBV12-5|.|.|TRBJ2-3
CASGSYTPDTQYF
TGTGCTAGTGGTTCCTATACCCCAGATACGCAGTATTTT
>TRBV28|.|.|TRBJ1-1
CASSLRVQSAFF
TGTGCCAGCAGTTTAAGGGTACAGTCGGCTTTCTTT
>TRBV30|TRBD1|once|TRBJ1-6
CAWSALTGYYSPLHF
TGTGCCTGGAGCGCGTTGACAGGGTACTATTCACCCCTCCACTTT
>TRBV7-2|.|once|TRBJ1-1
CASAGDLEAFF
TGTGCCAGCGCCGGAGACCTTGAAGCTTTCTTT
>TRBV11-2|.|.|TRBJ1-2
CASTIQEAYGYTF
TGTGCCAGCACCATACAGGAAGCCTATGGCTACACCTTC
>TRBV5-8|.|.|TRBJ1-1
CASSLMTTEAFF
TGTGCCAGCAGCTTGATGACAACTGAAGCTTTCTTT
>TRBV3-1/TRBV3-2|.|.|TRBJ1-2
CASSQRQLHYGYTF
TGTGCCAGCAGCCAACGACAGCTTCACTATGGCTACACCTTC
>TRBV13|.|.|TRBJ1-1
CASSVDGLNTEAFF
TGTGCCAGCAGCGTCGACGGGTTGAACACTGAAGCTTTCTTT
>TRBV6-2/TRBV6-3|TRBD2|once|TRBJ2-5
CASSSSGTNQETQYF
TGTGCCAGCAGCTCCTCCGGGACTAACCAAGAGACCCAGTACTTC
>TRBV5-1|TRBD2|.|TRBJ2-1
CASILGLAEPNEQFF
TGCGCCAGCATCCTTGGACTAGCGGAACCTAATGAGCAGTTCTTC
>TRBV5-6|.|.|TRBJ2-4
CASSSTGGAKNIQYF
TGTGCCAGCAGCTCAACAGGTGGGGCCAAAAACATTCAGTACTTC
>TRBV12-3/TRBV12-4|TRBD2|.|TRBJ2-7
CASRSGMSYEQYF
TGTGCCAGCAGGAGCGGGATGTCCTACGAGCAGTACTTC
>TRBV7-9|.|.|TRBJ2-7
CASSKDTSYEQYF
TGTGCCAGCAGCAAGGACACGTCCTACGAGCAGTACTTC
>TRBV19|TRBD2|.|TRBJ2-5
CASSPWTSGGETQYF
TGTGCCAGTAGTCCCTGGACTAGCGGAGGAGAGACCCAGTACTTC
>TRBV6-5|.|.|TRBJ1-1
CASSYTQPNTEAFF
TGTGCCAGCAGTTATACACAGCCGAACACTGAAGCTTTCTTT
>TRBV5-5|TRBD2|.|TRBJ2-7
CASSLTSGDSYEQYF
TGTGCCAGCAGCTTGACTAGCGGGGACTCCTACGAGCAGTACTTC
>TRBV7-9|.|.|TRBJ2-1
CASSPSEQFF
TGTGCCAGCAGCCCGAGTGAGCAGTTCTTC
>TRBV27|TRBD2|.|TRBJ2-1
CASSLGRGTEQFF
TGTGCCAGCAGTTTAGGGCGGGGGACTGAGCAGTTCTTC